This entry concerns a single T cell receptor beta chain. The germline V gene has CDR1 MNHEY and CDR2 SVGEGT. This CDR3 comprises 15 residues. V shed 4 bases, J shed 3 bases, and the junction held 6 bases outside the gene matches. A single record per CDR3 protein comes from TCRdb applying MiXCR to the RT-PCR reads. The sample includes about 700,000 distinct CDR3 sequences, approximately 15% of them seen just once. V usage is TRBV6-2 or TRBV6-3 and J usage is TRBJ1-3; 7 bases agree with TRBD1. Sequenced input: memory CD4+ T cells from blood. The sequence came from a female donor in good health, serving as a healthy control. As DNA, the CDR3 is TGTGCCAGCAGTTTTCAGGGGGGTTATGGAAACACCATATATTTT. Amino acid sequence: CASSFQGGYGNTIYF.